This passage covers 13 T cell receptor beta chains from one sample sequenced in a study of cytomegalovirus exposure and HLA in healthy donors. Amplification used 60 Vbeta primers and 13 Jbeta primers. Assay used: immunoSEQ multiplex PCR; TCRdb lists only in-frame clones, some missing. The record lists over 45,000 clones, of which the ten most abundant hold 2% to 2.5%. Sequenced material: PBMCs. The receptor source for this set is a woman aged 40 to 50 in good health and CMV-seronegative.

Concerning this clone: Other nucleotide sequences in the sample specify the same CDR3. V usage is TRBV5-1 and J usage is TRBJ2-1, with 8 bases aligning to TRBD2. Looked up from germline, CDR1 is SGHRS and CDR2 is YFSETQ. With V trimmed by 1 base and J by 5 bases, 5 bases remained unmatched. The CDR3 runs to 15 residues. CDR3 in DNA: TGCGCCAGCAGCTTGACAGCGGGGGAGAACAATGAGCAGTTCTTC. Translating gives CASSLTAGENNEQFF.

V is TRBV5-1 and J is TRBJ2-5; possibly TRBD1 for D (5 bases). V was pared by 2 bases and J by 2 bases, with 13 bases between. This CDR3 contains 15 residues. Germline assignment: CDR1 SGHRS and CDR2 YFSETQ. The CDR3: CASSFQGTNQETQYF. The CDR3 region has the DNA TGCGCCAGCAGCTTTCAGGGAACGAATCAAGAGACCCAGTACTTC.

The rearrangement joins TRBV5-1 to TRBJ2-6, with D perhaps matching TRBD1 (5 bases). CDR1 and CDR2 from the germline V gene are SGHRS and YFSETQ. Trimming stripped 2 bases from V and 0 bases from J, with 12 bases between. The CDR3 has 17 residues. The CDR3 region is CASSFRQQSSGANVLTF. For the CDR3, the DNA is TGCGCCAGCAGCTTCCGACAGCAAAGCTCTGGGGCCAACGTCCTGACTTTC.

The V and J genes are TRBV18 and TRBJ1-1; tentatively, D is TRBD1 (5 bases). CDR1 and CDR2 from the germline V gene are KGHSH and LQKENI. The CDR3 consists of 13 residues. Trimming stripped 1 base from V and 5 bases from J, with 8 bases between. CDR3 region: CASSPRAGTEAFF. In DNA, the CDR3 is TGTGCCAGCTCACCACGAGCAGGGACTGAAGCTTTCTTT.

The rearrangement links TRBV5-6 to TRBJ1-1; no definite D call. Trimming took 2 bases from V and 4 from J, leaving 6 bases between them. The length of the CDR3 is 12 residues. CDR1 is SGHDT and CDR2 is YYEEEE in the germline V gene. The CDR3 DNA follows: TGTGCCAGCAGCTTTCAGGCCACTGAAGCTTTCTTT. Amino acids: CASSFQATEAFF.

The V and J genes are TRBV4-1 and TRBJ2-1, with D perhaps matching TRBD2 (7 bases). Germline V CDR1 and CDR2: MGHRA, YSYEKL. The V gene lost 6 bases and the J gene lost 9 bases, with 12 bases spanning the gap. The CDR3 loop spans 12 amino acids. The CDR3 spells CASRGGGGEQFF. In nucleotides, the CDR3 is TGCGCCAGCAGGGGAGGGGGGGGTGAGCAGTTCTTC.

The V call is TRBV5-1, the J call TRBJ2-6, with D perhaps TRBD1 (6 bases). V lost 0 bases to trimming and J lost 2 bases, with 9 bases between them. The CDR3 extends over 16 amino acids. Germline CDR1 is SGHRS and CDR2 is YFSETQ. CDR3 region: CASSLDAGAGANVLTF. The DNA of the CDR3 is TGCGCCAGCAGCTTGGATGCAGGGGCTGGGGCCAACGTCCTGACTTTC.

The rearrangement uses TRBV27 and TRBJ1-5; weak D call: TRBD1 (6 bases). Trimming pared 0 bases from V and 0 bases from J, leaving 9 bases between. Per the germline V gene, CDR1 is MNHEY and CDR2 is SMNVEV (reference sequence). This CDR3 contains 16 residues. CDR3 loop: CASSLSGARSNQPQHF. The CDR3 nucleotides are TGTGCCAGCAGTTTATCGGGGGCGCGTAGCAATCAGCCCCAGCATTTT.

The CDR3 is CASRRGRGTSYEQYF. For the CDR3, the DNA is TGTGCCAGCCGCCGTGGACGGGGGACCTCCTACGAGCAGTACTTC. The rearrangement joins TRBV6-5 to TRBJ2-7, with a tentative D call TRBD2 (6 bases). V was clipped by 8 bases and J by 0 bases, with 17 bases between them. Germline V gene data show CDR1 as MNHEY and CDR2 as SVGAGI. CDR3 length equals 15 residues.

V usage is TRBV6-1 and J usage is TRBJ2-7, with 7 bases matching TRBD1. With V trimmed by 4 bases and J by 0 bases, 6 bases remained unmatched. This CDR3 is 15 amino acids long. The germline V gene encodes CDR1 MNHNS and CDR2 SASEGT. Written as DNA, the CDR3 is TGTGCCAGCAGTGGGAAGACAGGGTTCTCCTACGAGCAGTACTTC. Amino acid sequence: CASSGKTGFSYEQYF.

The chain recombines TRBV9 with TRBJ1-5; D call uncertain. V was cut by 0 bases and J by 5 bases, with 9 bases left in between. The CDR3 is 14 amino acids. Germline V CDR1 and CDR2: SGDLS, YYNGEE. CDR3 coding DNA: TGTGCCAGCAGCGTAGGGGCAGCCGATCAGCCCCAGCATTTT. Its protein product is CASSVGAADQPQHF.

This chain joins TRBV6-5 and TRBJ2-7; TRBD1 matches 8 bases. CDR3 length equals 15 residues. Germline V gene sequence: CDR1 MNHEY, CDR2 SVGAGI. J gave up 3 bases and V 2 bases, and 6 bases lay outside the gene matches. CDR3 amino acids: CASSYRPGQDYEQYF. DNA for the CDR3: TGTGCCAGCAGTTACCGTCCGGGACAGGACTACGAGCAGTACTTC.

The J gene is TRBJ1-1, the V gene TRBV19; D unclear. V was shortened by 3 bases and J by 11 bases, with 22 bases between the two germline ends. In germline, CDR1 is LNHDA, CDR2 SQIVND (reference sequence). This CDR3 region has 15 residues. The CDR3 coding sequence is TGTGCCAGTAGTATCCTCATCGCCAGGCCGGGGAGGGCTTTCTTT. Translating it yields CASSILIARPGRAFF. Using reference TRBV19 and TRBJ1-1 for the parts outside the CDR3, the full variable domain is DGGITQSPKYLFRKEGQNVTLSCEQNLNHDAMYWYRQDPGQGLRLIYYSQIVNDFQKGDIAEGYSVSREKKESFPLTVTSAQKNPTAFYLCASSILIARPGRAFFGQGTRLTVV.